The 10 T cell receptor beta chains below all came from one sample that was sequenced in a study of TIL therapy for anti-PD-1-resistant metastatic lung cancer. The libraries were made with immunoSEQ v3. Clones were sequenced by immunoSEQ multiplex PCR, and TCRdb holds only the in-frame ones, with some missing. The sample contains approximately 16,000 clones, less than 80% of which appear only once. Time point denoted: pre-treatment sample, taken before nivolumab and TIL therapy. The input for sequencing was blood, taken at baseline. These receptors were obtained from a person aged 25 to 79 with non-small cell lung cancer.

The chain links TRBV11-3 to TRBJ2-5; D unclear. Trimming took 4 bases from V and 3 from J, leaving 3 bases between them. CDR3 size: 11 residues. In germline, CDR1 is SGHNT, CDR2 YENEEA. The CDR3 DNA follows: TGTGCCAGCAGCTCGGAAGAGACCCAGTACTTC. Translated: CASSSEETQYF.

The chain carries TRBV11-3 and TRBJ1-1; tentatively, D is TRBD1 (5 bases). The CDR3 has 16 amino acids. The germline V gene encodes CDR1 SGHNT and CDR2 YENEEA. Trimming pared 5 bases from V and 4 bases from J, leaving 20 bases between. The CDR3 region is CASSAGLEGSGTEAFF. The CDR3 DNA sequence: TGTGCCAGCAGCGCAGGACTGGAGGGGTCGGGCACTGAAGCTTTCTTT.

CDR3 coding DNA: TGCGCCAGCAGCCAAGATCTCCTTGGCCCGGGGGAAGTCTCTGGAAACACCATATATTTT. It codes for CASSQDLLGPGEVSGNTIYF. The rearrangement joins TRBV4-3 to TRBJ1-3, with D perhaps TRBD1 (5 bases). The V end was cut by 0 bases, the J end by 0 bases, with 21 bases between. Germline V gene data show CDR1 as LGHNA and CDR2 as YSLEER. The CDR3 consists of 20 residues.

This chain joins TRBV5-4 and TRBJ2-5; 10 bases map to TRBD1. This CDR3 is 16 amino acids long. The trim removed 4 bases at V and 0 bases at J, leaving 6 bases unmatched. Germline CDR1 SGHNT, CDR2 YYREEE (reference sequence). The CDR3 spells CASSTGQGGYQETQYF. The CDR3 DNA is TGTGCCAGCAGCACCGGACAGGGGGGGTACCAAGAGACCCAGTACTTC.

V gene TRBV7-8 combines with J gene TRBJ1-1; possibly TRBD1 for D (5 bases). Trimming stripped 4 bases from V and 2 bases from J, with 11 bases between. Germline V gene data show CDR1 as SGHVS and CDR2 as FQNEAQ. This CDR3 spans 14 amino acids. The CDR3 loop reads CASSSGRGNTEAFF. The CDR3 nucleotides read TGTGCCAGCAGCTCGGGACGGGGCAACACTGAAGCTTTCTTT. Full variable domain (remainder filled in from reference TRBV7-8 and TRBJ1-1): GAGVSQSPRYKVAKRGQDVALRCDPISGHVSLFWYQQALGQGPEFLTYFQNEAQLDKSGLPSDRFFAERPEGSVSTLKIQRTQQEDSAVYLCASSSGRGNTEAFFGQGTRLTVV.

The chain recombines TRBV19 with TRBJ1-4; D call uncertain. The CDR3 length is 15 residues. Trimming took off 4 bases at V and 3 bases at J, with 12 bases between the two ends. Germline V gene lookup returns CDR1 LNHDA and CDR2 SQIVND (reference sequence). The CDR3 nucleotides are TGTGCCAGTAGTAGCCCGAAGGGCTCTAATGAAAAACTGTTTTTT. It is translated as CASSSPKGSNEKLFF.

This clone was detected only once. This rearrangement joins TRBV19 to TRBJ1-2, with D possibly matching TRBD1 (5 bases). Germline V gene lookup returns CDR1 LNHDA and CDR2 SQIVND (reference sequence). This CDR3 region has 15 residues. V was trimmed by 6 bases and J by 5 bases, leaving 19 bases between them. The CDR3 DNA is TGTGCCAGTAGCCCGGGGGGGAGAGGCGGGTATGGCTACACCTTC. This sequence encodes CASSPGGRGGYGYTF.

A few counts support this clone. The CDR3 reads CASSLQQGGNTEAFF. For the CDR3, the DNA is TGTGCCAGCAGCTTACAACAGGGGGGGAACACTGAAGCTTTCTTT. The V and J genes are TRBV7-9 and TRBJ1-1; 8 positions agree with TRBD1. Looked up from germline, CDR1 is SEHNR and CDR2 is FQNEAQ (reference sequence). The J segment lost 1 base and the V segment lost 2 bases, leaving 3 bases of the junction unmatched. The CDR3 sequence is 15 residues long.

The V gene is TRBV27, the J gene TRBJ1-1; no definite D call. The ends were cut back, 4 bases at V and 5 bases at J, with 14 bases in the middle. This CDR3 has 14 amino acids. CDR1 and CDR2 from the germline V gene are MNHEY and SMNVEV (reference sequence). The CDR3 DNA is TGTGCCAGCAGTTGGGCAGCAAGAGGGACTGAAGCTTTCTTT. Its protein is CASSWAARGTEAFF.

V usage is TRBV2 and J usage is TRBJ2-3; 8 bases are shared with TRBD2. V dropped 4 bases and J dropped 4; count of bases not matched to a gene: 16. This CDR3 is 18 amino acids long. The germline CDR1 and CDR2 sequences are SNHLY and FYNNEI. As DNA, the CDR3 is TGTGCCAGCAGTGGCATCCCTGCCGGGGGGGCTCGGGCAGATACGCAGTATTTT. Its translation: CASSGIPAGGARADTQYF.